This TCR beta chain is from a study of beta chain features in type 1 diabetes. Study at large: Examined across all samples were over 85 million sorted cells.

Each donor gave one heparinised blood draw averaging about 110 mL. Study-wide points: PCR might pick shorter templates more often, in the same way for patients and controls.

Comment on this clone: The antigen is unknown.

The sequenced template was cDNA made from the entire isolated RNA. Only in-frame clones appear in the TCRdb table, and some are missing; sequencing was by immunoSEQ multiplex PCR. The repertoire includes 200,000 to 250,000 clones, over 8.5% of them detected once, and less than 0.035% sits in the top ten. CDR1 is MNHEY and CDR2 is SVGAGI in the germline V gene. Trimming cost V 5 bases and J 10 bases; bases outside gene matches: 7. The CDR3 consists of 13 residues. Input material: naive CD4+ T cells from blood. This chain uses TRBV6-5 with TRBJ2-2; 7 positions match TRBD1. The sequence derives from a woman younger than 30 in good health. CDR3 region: CASSKIRGLELFF. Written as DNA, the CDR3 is TGTGCCAGCAGTAAAATCAGGGGGTTGGAGCTGTTTTTT.